This T cell receptor beta chain was retrieved from a study of T cell repertoires in cytomegalovirus infection. J was trimmed by 7 bases and V by 2 bases; bases with no gene match: 15. Germline-derived CDR1 and CDR2 are MDHEN and SYDVKM. The CDR3 covers 18 residues. TCRdb recomputed calls from the reads with MiXCR, one row per CDR3 protein. The data contain hundreds of thousands of distinct CDR3 sequences, 20% to 25% of them seen just once; the ten biggest clones take up approximately 8%. The sequenced sample consisted of CD8+ T cells from PBMCs. The J gene is TRBJ2-2, the V gene TRBV28; 8 positions agree with TRBD2. The source of this sequence is a human donor in good health (CMV status not recorded). Some clones in this sample may be carry-over from other donors' samples. The CDR3 loop is CASSLDPGYGGAHGELFF. The CDR3 bases are TGTGCCAGCAGTTTAGATCCGGGGTACGGGGGGGCACACGGGGAGCTGTTTTTT.